The clone carrying this TCR beta chain was seen ten or more times. What it recognizes is unknown. These data belong to a study of human T cells and chemical hapten exposure. Library construction involved attaching unique molecular identifiers to individual cDNA molecules, which allowed quantitative, reproducible TCR counting. Original analysis: From approximately 20,000 to 700,000 TCRs were found per sample, with a median of 95,638. TCRdb reanalysed the 5' RACE reads using MiXCR and keeps one entry per CDR3 protein. TCRdb, not the authors, supplied the V and J calls. The repertoire holds 110,000 to 150,000 distinct CDR3 sequences, with about 4% as singletons. Before extraction, the whole blood was not fractionated, and total RNA was taken from it. Notes on the study in general: The study found that DPC sensitization did not change TCRs above 1 in 1000 frequency.

Germline V gene lookup returns CDR1 LNHNV and CDR2 YYDKDF (reference sequence). V lost 4 bases, J lost 1 base, and 4 bases lay in between. The CDR3 is 12 residues long. The TCR originated in a female donor in good health. The gene calls are TRBV15 and TRBJ1-1; D gene ambiguous. The CDR3 here is CATSTPNTEAFF. The CDR3 coding sequence is TGTGCCACCAGCACGCCGAACACTGAAGCTTTCTTT.